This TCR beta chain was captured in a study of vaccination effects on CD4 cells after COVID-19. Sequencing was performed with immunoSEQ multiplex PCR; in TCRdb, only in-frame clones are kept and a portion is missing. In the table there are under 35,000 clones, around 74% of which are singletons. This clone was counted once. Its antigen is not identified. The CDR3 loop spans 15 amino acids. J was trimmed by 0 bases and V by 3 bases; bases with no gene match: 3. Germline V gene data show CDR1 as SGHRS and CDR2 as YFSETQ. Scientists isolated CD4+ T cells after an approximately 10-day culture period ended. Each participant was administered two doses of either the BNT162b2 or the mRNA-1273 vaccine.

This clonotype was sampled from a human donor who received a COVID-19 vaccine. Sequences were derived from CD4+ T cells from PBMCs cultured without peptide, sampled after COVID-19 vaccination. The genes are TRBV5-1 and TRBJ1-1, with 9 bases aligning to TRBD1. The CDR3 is CASSSGQGVNTEAFF. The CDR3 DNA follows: TGCGCCAGCAGCTCGGGACAGGGAGTGAACACTGAAGCTTTCTTT.